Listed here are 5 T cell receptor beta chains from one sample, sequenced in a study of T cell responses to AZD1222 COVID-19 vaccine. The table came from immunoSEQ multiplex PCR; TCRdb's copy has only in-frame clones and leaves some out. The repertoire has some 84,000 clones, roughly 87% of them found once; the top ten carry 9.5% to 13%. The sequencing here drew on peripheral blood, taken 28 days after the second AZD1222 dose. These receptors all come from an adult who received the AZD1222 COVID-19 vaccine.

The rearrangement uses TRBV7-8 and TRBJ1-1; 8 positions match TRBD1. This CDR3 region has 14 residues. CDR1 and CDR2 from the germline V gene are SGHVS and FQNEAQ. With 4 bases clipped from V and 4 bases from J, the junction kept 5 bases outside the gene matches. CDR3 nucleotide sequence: TGTGCCAGCAGCTCCACAGGGGGTATCACTGAAGCTTTCTTT. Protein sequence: CASSSTGGITEAFF.

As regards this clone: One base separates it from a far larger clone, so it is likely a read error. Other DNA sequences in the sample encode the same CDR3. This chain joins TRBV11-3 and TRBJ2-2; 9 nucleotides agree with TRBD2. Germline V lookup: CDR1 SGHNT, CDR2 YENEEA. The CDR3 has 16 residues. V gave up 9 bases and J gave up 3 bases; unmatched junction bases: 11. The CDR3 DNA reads TGTGCCAGGGGGGGGCGGCGGGGGGGCGACACCGGGGAGCTGTTTTTT. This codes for CARGGRRGGDTGELFF. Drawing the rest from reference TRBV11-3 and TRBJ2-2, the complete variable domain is EAGVVQSPRYKIIEKKQPVAFWCNPISGHNTLYWYLQNLGQGPELLIRYENEEAVDDSQLPKDRFSAERLKGVDSTLKIQPAELGDSAVYLCARGGRRGGDTGELFFGEGSRLTVL.

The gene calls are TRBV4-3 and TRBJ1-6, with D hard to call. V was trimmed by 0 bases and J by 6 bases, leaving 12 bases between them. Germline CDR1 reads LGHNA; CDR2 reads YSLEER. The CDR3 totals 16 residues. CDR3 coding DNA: TGCGCCAGCAGCCAAGAACTAGGGTCAGGTAATTCACCCCTCCACTTT. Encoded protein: CASSQELGSGNSPLHF.

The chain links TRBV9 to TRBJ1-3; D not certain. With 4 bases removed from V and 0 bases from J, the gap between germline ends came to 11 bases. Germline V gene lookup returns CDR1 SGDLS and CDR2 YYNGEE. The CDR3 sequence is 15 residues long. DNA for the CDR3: TGTGCCAGCAGCCCCCGGCGAGGCTCTGGAAACACCATATATTTT. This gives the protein CASSPRRGSGNTIYF.

The CDR3 here is CASSTNHDGGVEAFF. In DNA form, the CDR3 reads TGTGCCAGTAGTACGAACCACGACGGTGGAGTTGAAGCTTTCTTT. The V gene is TRBV19, the J gene TRBJ1-1; D remains unclear. The germline gives CDR1 LNHDA, CDR2 SQIVND (reference sequence). The CDR3 has 15 residues. Trimming stripped 4 bases from V and 7 bases from J, with 19 bases between.